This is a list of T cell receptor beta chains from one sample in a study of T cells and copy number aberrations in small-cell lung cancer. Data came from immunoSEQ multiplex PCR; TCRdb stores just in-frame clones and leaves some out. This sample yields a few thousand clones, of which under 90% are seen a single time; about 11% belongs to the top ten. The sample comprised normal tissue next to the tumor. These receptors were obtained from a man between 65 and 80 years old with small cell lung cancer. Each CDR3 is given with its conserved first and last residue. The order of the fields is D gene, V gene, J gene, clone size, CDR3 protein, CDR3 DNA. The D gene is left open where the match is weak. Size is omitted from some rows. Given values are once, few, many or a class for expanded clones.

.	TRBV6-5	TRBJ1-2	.	CASSYGGYGYTF	TGTGCCAGCAGTTATGGGGGGTATGGCTACACCTTC
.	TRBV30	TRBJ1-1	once	CAWSVGIQNTEAFF	TGTGCCTGGAGTGTCGGGATCCAAAACACTGAAGCTTTCTTT
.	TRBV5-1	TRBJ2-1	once	CASSFRQNNYNEQFF	TGCGCCAGCAGTTTCCGACAGAATAACTACAATGAGCAGTTCTTC
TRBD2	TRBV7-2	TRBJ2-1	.	CASSSPAGGPLEQFF	TGTGCCAGCAGCTCCCCGGCGGGGGGGCCCCTTGAGCAGTTCTTC
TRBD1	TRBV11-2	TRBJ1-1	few	CASSFGQGSEAFF	TGTGCCAGCAGCTTCGGACAGGGCTCTGAAGCTTTCTTT
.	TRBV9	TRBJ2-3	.	CASSVGGEITDTQYF	TGTGCCAGCAGCGTAGGGGGGGAAATCACAGATACGCAGTATTTT
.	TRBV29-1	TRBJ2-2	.	CLGGNTGELFF	TGCCTGGGGGGTAACACCGGGGAGCTGTTTTTT
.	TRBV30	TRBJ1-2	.	CACQTGESYGYTF	TGTGCCTGTCAGACAGGCGAATCTTATGGCTACACCTTC
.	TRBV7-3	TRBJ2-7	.	CASSLMGGYEQYF	TGTGCCAGCAGCTTAATGGGTGGATACGAGCAGTACTTC
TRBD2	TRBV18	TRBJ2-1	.	CASLRGEREQFF	TGTGCCAGCCTACGGGGGGAACGAGAGCAGTTCTTC
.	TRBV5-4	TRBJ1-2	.	CASSTPFRDPYGYTF	TGTGCCAGCAGTACTCCTTTCAGAGACCCTTATGGCTACACCTTC
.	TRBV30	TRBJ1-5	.	CAWSGDINQPQHF	TGTGCCTGGAGTGGGGACATCAATCAGCCCCAGCATTTT
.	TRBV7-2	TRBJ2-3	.	CASSSGLGRTDTQYF	TGTGCCAGCAGCTCAGGGTTAGGGCGCACAGATACGCAGTATTTT
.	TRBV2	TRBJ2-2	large	CASSDRVTGELFF	TGTGCCAGCAGTGATCGGGTCACCGGGGAGCTGTTTTTT